This TCR beta chain emerged from a study of T cells in localized non-small cell lung cancer. General observations from the study: A median around 55 of the top 100 tumor clones appeared in adjacent lung. Higher blood T cell density tracked longer overall survival.

Method: immunoSEQ multiplex PCR; TCRdb's copy keeps in-frame clones and lacks some. The sample shows approximately 24,000 clones, more than 65% of them seen only once. This clone was picked up a small number of times. Its antigen remains unidentified. The CDR3 has 16 residues. V was clipped by 4 bases and J by 0 bases, with 17 bases between them. Germline V gene lookup returns CDR1 SQVTM and CDR2 ANQGSEA. The clonotype was recovered from a man aged 35 to 70 with stage III squamous cell lung carcinoma. The sample was peripheral blood, taken before any cancer treatment. The chain employs TRBV29-1 and TRBJ2-3; a possible D gene is TRBD1 (6 bases). The CDR3 sequence is CSVVPRGYYSTDTQYF. The CDR3 DNA sequence: TGCAGCGTTGTTCCGAGGGGGTACTATAGCACAGATACGCAGTATTTT.